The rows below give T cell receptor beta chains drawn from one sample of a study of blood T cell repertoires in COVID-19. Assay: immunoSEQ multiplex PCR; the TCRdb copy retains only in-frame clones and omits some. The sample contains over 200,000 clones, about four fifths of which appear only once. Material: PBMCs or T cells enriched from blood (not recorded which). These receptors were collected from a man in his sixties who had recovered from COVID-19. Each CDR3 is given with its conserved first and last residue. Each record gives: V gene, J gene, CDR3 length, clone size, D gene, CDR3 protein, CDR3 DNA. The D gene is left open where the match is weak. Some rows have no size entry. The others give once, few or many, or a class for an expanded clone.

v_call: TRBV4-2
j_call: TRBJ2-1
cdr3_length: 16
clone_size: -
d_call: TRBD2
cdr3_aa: CASNPTSGGPLGEQFF
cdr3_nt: TGTGCCAGCAACCCTACTAGCGGGGGCCCTTTAGGTGAGCAGTTCTTC

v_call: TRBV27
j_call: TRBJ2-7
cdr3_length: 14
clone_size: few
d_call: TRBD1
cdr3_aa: CASSRQGDGTEQYF
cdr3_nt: TGTGCCAGCAGTAGACAGGGGGACGGAACCGAGCAGTACTTC

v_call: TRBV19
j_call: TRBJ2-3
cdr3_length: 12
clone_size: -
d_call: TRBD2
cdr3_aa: CASSIVAGAQNF
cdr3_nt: TGTGCCAGTAGTATAGTAGCGGGCGCGCAGAATTTT

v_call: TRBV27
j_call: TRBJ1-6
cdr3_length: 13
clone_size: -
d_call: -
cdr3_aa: CASITRGNSPLHF
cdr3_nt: TGTGCCAGCATAACACGGGGTAATTCACCCCTCCACTTT

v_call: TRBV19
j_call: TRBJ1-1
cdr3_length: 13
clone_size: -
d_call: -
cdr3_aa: CASSPGPNTEAFF
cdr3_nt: TGTGCCAGTAGCCCAGGTCCTAACACTGAAGCTTTCTTT

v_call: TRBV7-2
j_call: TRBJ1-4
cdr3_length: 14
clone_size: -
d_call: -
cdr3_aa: CASSLDRFNEKLFF
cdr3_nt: TGTGCCAGCAGCCTCGACAGATTTAATGAAAAACTGTTTTTT

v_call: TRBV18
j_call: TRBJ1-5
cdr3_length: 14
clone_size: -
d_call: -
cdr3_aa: CASSPDTMGQPQHF
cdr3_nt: TGTGCCAGCTCACCGGACACGATGGGGCAGCCCCAGCATTTT

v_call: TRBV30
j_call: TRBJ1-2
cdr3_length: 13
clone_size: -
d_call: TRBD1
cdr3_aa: CAWSGTGLYGYTF
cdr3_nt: TGTGCCTGGAGCGGGACAGGCCTCTATGGCTACACCTTC

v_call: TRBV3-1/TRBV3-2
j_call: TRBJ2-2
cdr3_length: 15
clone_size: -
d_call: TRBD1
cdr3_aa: CASSQGTGSTGELFF
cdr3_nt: TGTGCCAGCAGCCAAGGGACAGGGAGCACCGGGGAGCTGTTTTTT

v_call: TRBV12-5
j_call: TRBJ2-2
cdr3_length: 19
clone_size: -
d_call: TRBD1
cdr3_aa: CASGFGVLLDRGLVGELFF
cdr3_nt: TGTGCTAGTGGTTTTGGGGTACTACTTGACAGGGGGCTTGTCGGGGAGCTGTTTTTT

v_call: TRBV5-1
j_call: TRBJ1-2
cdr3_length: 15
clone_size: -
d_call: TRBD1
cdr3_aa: CASSFNGQGALGYTF
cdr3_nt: TGCGCCAGCAGCTTTAATGGACAGGGGGCGTTGGGCTACACCTTC

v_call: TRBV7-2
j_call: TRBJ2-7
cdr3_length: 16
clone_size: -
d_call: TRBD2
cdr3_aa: CASSLVSTSGGYEQYF
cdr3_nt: TGTGCCAGCAGCTTAGTTTCTACTAGCGGGGGTTACGAGCAGTACTTC

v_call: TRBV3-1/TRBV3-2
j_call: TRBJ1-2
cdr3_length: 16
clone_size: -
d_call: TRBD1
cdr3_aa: CASSQGIGRGTYGYTF
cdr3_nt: TGTGCCAGCAGCCAAGGAATAGGCAGGGGGACGTATGGCTACACCTTC

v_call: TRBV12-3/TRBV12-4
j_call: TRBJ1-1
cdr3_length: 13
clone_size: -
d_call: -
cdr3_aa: CASSTYFGTEAFF
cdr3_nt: TGTGCCAGCAGTACGTACTTCGGGACAGAAGCTTTCTTT

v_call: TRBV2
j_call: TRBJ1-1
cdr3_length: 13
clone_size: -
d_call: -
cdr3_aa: CASSIHRDTEAFF
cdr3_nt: TGTGCCAGCAGTATCCACAGGGACACTGAAGCTTTCTTT

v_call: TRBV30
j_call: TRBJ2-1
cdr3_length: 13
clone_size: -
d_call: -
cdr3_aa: CAWSVAVSGEQFF
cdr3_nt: TGTGCCTGGAGTGTAGCCGTCTCAGGGGAGCAGTTCTTC